This entry features one TCR beta chain sequence. Its specificity is not known. From blood CD8+ and CD4+ T cells, the TCR beta chain was sequenced. The source of the sample is a study of CD8 T cells in Susac syndrome. With random hexamers, roughly 0.45 to 1 ug RNA was reverse transcribed. Amplification of TCR beta CDR3 by immunoSEQ multiplex PCR spanned 54 Vbeta and 13 Jbeta. TCRdb used MiXCR to reprocess the immunoSEQ multiplex PCR reads, holding one entry per CDR3 protein. This table has 150,000 to 200,000 distinct CDR3 sequences, 91% appearing once. Looked up from germline, CDR1 is DFQATT and CDR2 is SNEGSKA (reference sequence). V shed 6 bases, J shed 0 bases, and the junction held 13 bases outside the gene matches. The CDR3 extends over 18 amino acids. Overall study results and limits: The TCR sequencing and HLA analysis in the study involved a relatively small number of individuals, as the study acknowledged.

V gene TRBV20-1 combines with J gene TRBJ2-3; 12 nucleotides line up with TRBD2. The sample taken for sequencing was CD4+ T cells from PBMCs. The clonotype originates from a human donor with Susac syndrome. CDR3 region: CSAATSGGPRASTDTQYF. The CDR3 coding sequence is TGCAGTGCAGCGACTAGCGGGGGCCCCCGTGCTAGCACAGATACGCAGTATTTT.